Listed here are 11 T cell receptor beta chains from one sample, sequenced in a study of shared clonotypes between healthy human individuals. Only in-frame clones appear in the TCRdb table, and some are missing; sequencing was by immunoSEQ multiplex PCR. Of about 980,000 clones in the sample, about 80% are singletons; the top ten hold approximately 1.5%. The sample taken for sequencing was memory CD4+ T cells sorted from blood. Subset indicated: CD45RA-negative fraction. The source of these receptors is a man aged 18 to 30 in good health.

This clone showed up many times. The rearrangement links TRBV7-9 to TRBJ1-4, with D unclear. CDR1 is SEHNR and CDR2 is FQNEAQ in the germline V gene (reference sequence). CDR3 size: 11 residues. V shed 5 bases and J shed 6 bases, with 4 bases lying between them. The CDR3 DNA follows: TGTGCCAGCAGCCCACATGAAAAACTGTTTTTT. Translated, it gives CASSPHEKLFF.

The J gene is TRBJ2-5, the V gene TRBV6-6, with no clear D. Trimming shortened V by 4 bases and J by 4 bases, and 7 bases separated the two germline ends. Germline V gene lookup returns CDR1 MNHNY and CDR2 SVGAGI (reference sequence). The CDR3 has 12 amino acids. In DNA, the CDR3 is TGTGCCAGCAGTTCTTCAGGAGAGACCCAGTACTTC. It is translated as CASSSSGETQYF.

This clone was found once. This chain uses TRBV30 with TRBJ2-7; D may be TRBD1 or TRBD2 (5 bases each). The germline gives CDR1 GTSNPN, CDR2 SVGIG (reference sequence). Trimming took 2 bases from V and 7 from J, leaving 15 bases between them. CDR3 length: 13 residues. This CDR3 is CAWSRDPDGEQYF. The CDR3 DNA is TGTGCCTGGAGTAGGGACCCCGACGGTGAGCAGTACTTC.

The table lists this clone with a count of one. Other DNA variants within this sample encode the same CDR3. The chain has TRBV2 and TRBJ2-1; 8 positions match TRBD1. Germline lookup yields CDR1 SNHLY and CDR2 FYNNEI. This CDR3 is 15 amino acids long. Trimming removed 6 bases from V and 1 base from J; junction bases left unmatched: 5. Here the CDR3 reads CASSGDRGSYNEQFF. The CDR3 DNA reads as TGTGCCAGCAGCGGAGACAGGGGTTCCTACAATGAGCAGTTCTTC.

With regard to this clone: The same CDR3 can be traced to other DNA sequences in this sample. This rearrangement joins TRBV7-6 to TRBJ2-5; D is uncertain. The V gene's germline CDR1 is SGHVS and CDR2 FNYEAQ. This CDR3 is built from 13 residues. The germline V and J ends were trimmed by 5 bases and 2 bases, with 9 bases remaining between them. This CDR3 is CASSLAPQETQYF. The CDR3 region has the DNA TGTGCCAGCAGCCTCGCACCACAAGAGACCCAGTACTTC. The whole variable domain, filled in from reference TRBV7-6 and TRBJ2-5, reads GAGVSQSPRYKVTKRGQDVALRCDPISGHVSLYWYRQALGQGPEFLTYFNYEAQQDKSGLPNDRFSAERPEGSISTLTIQRTEQRDSAMYRCASSLAPQETQYFGPGTRLLVL.

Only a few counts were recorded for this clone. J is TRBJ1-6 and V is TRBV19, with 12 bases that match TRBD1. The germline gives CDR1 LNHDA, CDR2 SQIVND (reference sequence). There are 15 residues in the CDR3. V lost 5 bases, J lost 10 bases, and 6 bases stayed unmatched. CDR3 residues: CASSLGTGGESPLHF. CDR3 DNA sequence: TGTGCCAGTAGTCTAGGGACAGGGGGCGAATCACCCCTCCACTTT.

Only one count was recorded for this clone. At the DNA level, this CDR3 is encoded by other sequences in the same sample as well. This CDR3 is CASSPPGQVYEQYF. CDR3 sequence (DNA): TGTGCCAGCTCACCGCCGGGACAGGTCTACGAGCAGTACTTC. The chain employs TRBV18 and TRBJ2-7; 8 nucleotides agree with TRBD1. V lost 3 bases and J lost 3; bases outside the gene matches: 4. From germline, CDR1 is KGHSH and CDR2 LQKENI. The CDR3 spans 14 residues.

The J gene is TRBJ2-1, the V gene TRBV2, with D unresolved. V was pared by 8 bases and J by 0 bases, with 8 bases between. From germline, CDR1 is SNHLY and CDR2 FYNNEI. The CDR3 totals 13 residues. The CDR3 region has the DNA TGTGCCAGCCAGCAGAGCTCCTACAATGAGCAGTTCTTC. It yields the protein CASQQSSYNEQFF. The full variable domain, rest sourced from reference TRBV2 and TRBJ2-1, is EPEVTQTPSHQVTQMGQEVILRCVPISNHLYFYWYRQILGQKVEFLVSFYNNEISEKSEIFDDQFSVERPDGSNFTLKIRSTKLEDSAMYFCASQQSSYNEQFFGPGTRLTVL.

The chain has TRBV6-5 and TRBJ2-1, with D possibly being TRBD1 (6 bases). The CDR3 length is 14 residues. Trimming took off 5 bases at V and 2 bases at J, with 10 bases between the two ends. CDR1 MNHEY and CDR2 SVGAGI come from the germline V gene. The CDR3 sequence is CASSTTGTYNEQFF. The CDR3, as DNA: TGTGCCAGCAGTACGACAGGAACCTACAATGAGCAGTTCTTC.

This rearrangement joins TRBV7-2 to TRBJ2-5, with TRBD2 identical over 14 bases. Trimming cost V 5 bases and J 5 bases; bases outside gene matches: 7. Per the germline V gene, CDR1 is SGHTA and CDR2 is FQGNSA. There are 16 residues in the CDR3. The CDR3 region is CASSRTRTSGRETQYF. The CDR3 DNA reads TGTGCCAGCAGCCGGACCCGGACTAGCGGGAGGGAGACCCAGTACTTC.

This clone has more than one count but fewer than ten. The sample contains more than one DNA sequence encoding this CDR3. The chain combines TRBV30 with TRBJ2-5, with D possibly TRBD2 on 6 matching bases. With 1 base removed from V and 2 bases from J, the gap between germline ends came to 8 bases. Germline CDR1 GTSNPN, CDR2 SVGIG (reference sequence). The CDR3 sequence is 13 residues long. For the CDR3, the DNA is TGTGCCTGGAGTGGGGGACTGCAAGAGACCCAGTACTTC. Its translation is CAWSGGLQETQYF.